These 22 T cell receptor beta chains were all obtained from the same sample, sequenced in a study of blood T cell repertoires in COVID-19. Repertoires were generated with immunoSEQ multiplex PCR, while TCRdb's copy carries only in-frame clones and drops some. The table records approximately 150,000 clones, around 81% of them present only once. The specimen was peripheral blood. The receptors here all came from a woman older than 75 with COVID-19, enrolled during active disease.

The rearrangement links TRBV15 to TRBJ1-1; D perhaps matches TRBD1 (6 bases). V was shortened by 0 bases and J by 2 bases, with 13 bases between the two germline ends. Germline V gene sequence: CDR1 LNHNV, CDR2 YYDKDF (reference sequence). CDR3 length: 16 residues. The CDR3 protein is CATSRDGGARNTEAFF. The DNA of the CDR3 is TGTGCCACCAGCAGAGATGGGGGGGCGCGAAACACTGAAGCTTTCTTT.

The rearrangement links TRBV27 to TRBJ2-7; 12 bases match TRBD2. This CDR3 comprises 16 residues. Losses at the gene ends were 6 bases for V and 3 bases for J; bases not matched to a gene: 9. Germline CDR1 reads MNHEY; CDR2 reads SMNVEV (reference sequence). The CDR3 reads CASRVGKTSGSYEQYF. In DNA, the CDR3 is TGTGCCAGCAGGGTGGGGAAGACTAGCGGGAGCTACGAGCAGTACTTC.

The chain carries TRBV5-1 and TRBJ1-6; TRBD1 is a possible D gene (6 bases). Trimming shortened V by 0 bases and J by 7 bases, and 8 bases separated the two germline ends. Germline V CDR1 and CDR2: SGHRS, YFSETQ. The CDR3 length is 14 residues. The CDR3 DNA sequence: TGCGCCAGCAGCTTGGAACAGGGCAATTCACCCCTCCACTTT. This translates into CASSLEQGNSPLHF.

This chain uses TRBV12-3 or TRBV12-4 with TRBJ2-7; D call uncertain. The CDR3 has 12 residues. Trimming left V 3 bases short and J 3 bases short, with 6 bases between. The CDR3 DNA reads TGTGCCAGCAGTTTTCAGTTCTACGAGCAGTACTTC. Translated, it gives CASSFQFYEQYF.

The chain has TRBV7-9 and TRBJ1-1, with a possible D match to TRBD1 (6 bases). The CDR3 is 17 amino acids. Germline V gene lookup returns CDR1 SEHNR and CDR2 FQNEAQ (reference sequence). Trimming stripped 4 bases from V and 3 bases from J, with 21 bases between. This CDR3 is CASSSDTPSRGYTEAFF. CDR3 bases: TGTGCCAGCAGCTCAGACACTCCATCAAGGGGGTACACTGAAGCTTTCTTT.

The rearrangement uses TRBV28 and TRBJ1-5, with TRBD1 matching over 7 bases. The germline gives CDR1 MDHEN, CDR2 SYDVKM. The CDR3 totals 14 residues. The ends lost 7 bases at V and 7 bases at J; junction bases unmatched: 10. The DNA of the CDR3 is TGTGCCAGCACCTCCTATGACAGGGTCCAGCCCCAGCATTTT. This codes for CASTSYDRVQPQHF.

V is TRBV5-5 and J is TRBJ2-1; 7 positions agree with TRBD2. The junction had 8 bases not matched to a gene; V was cut back by 5 bases and J by 6 bases. This CDR3 has 14 amino acids. Germline lookup yields CDR1 SGHKS and CDR2 YYEKEE (reference sequence). CDR3 sequence: CASSREVLSNEQFF. DNA for the CDR3: TGTGCCAGCAGTCGGGAGGTCCTAAGCAATGAGCAGTTCTTC.

V usage is TRBV5-8 and J usage is TRBJ2-1, with TRBD2 identical over 9 bases. The length of the CDR3 is 14 residues. V gave up 7 bases and J gave up 5 bases; unmatched junction bases: 7. Germline CDR1 reads SGHTS; CDR2 reads YDEGEE. In DNA form, the CDR3 reads TGTGCCAGCCGAGCTAGCGGGGTGCACAATGAGCAGTTCTTC. As protein: CASRASGVHNEQFF.

This chain connects TRBV19 to TRBJ1-3, with a weak D call TRBD1 (6 bases). Germline values: CDR1 LNHDA, CDR2 SQIVND (reference sequence). This CDR3 has 15 amino acids. Trimming took off 10 bases at V and 1 base at J, with 17 bases between the two ends. CDR3 DNA sequence: TGTGCCACCGAACATACAGGGTATTCTGGAAACACCATATATTTT. Encoded protein: CATEHTGYSGNTIYF.

The chain couples TRBV19 to TRBJ1-2; D is undetermined. Trimming removed 3 bases at V and 8 bases at J, with 13 bases between. This CDR3 region has 13 residues. Germline V CDR1 and CDR2: LNHDA, SQIVND (reference sequence). CDR3 loop: CASSIKAARGYTF. CDR3 DNA sequence: TGTGCCAGTAGTATTAAAGCCGCCCGGGGCTACACCTTC.

This chain joins TRBV5-4 and TRBJ1-4; D might be TRBD1 (6 bases). Trimming shortened V by 4 bases and J by 2 bases, and 9 bases separated the two germline ends. This CDR3 spans 14 amino acids. CDR1 SGHNT and CDR2 YYREEE come from the germline V gene (reference sequence). The CDR3 region has the DNA TGTGCCAGCAGCGAGCAGGGGACTAATGAAAAACTGTTTTTT. It codes for CASSEQGTNEKLFF.

The chain carries TRBV9 and TRBJ2-3, with TRBD2 matching over 11 bases. The CDR3 is 15 residues long. Germline CDR1 reads SGDLS; CDR2 reads YYNGEE. J lost 3 bases, V lost 0 bases, and 0 bases had no gene match. CDR3 in DNA: TGTGCCAGCAGCGTAGTAGCGGGGGGGACAGATACGCAGTATTTT. It specifies CASSVVAGGTDTQYF.

The V call is TRBV5-1, the J call TRBJ1-2, with 8 bases fitting TRBD1. There are 15 residues in the CDR3. V was pared by 4 bases and J by 7 bases, with 12 bases of the junction left unmatched. The germline V gene has CDR1 SGHRS and CDR2 YFSETQ. The CDR3 DNA is TGCGCCAGCAGCCCTGGAGGGCAGGGGGCTGGTGGCTACACCTTC. This codes for CASSPGGQGAGGYTF. Full variable domain (missing parts from reference TRBV5-1 and TRBJ1-2): KAGVTQTPRYLIKTRGQQVTLSCSPISGHRSVSWYQQTPGQGLQFLFEYFSETQRNKGNFPGRFSGRQFSNSRSEMNVSTLELGDSALYLCASSPGGQGAGGYTFGSGTRLTVV.

This rearrangement joins TRBV7-9 to TRBJ1-2; D is perhaps TRBD1 (5 bases). V was shortened by 5 bases and J by 2 bases, with 21 bases between the two germline ends. Germline V gene data show CDR1 as SEHNR and CDR2 as FQNEAQ (reference sequence). CDR3 size: 17 residues. The CDR3 DNA sequence: TGTGCCAGCAGCCGGATGGCGGGGGGGGAGGCAAACTATGGCTACACCTTC. It is translated as CASSRMAGGEANYGYTF.

The CDR3: CASSDLGTGPGGELFF. The CDR3, as DNA: TGTGCCAGCAGCGACCTCGGGACAGGTCCGGGGGGGGAGCTGTTTTTT. The rearrangement joins TRBV3-1 (or the pseudogene TRBV3-2) to TRBJ2-2, with 8 bases lining up with TRBD1. V lost 5 bases to trimming and J lost 8 bases; unmatched junction nucleotides: 13. Germline-derived CDR1 and CDR2 are LGHDT and YNNKEL (reference sequence). The CDR3 spans 16 residues.

This chain joins TRBV6-4 and TRBJ2-3, with 13 bases lining up with TRBD2. The V gene end was trimmed by 5 bases and the J gene end by 0 bases; junction bases not matched to a gene: 5. CDR1 and CDR2 from the germline V gene are MRHNA and SNTAGT. CDR3 length: 17 amino acids. The CDR3 sequence is CASSPGLAGTSTDTQYF. The CDR3 region has the DNA TGTGCCAGCAGTCCGGGACTAGCGGGGACTAGCACAGATACGCAGTATTTT.

This chain connects TRBV27 to TRBJ1-4; a possible D gene is TRBD1 (6 bases). Trimming took 3 bases from V and 4 from J, leaving 12 bases between them. The CDR3 is 15 residues long. CDR1 and CDR2 (germline): MNHEY, SMNVEV (reference sequence). CDR3 loop: CASSLGALINEKLFF. The CDR3 bases are TGTGCCAGCAGTTTGGGGGCGCTTATTAATGAAAAACTGTTTTTT.

This clone has only a few counts. The genes are TRBV10-1 and TRBJ2-7; TRBD1 matches at 10 bases. The trim removed 6 bases at V and 2 bases at J, leaving 10 bases unmatched. This CDR3 region has 16 residues. CDR1 and CDR2 from the germline V gene are WNHNN and SYGVQD (reference sequence). CDR3 DNA sequence: TGCGCCAGCAGGACTGGACAGGGGGATAATACCTACGAGCAGTACTTC. This sequence encodes CASRTGQGDNTYEQYF.

This chain joins TRBV27 and TRBJ1-1; 7 bases agree with TRBD1. Trimming cost V 4 bases and J 0 bases; bases outside gene matches: 5. Germline CDR1 is MNHEY and CDR2 is SMNVEV (reference sequence). The CDR3 has 15 residues. DNA of the CDR3: TGTGCCAGCAGTTCCCGGGACAGTATGAACACTGAAGCTTTCTTT. This encodes CASSSRDSMNTEAFF.

The CDR3 DNA follows: TGTGCCAGCAGTACCCTGTTCCCGGGAGGCTACACCTTC. It specifies CASSTLFPGGYTF. The chain has TRBV28 and TRBJ1-2; D call uncertain. Per the germline V gene, CDR1 is MDHEN and CDR2 is SYDVKM. The CDR3 runs to 13 residues. V dropped 5 bases and J dropped 8 bases, with 15 bases sitting between them.

This clone was counted only a few times. CDR3 sequence: CASSGGSWSTDTQYF. The CDR3 DNA sequence: TGTGCCAGCAGCGGCGGGAGTTGGAGCACAGATACGCAGTATTTT. The chain uses TRBV9 and TRBJ2-3; 7 positions agree with TRBD2. The V gene end was trimmed by 3 bases and the J gene end by 0 bases; junction bases not matched to a gene: 4. This CDR3 spans 15 amino acids. Germline V CDR1 and CDR2: SGDLS, YYNGEE.

The chain combines TRBV24-1 with TRBJ2-3; D is possibly TRBD2 (5 bases). The CDR3 is 16 residues long. Trimming removed 4 bases from V and 0 bases from J, with 13 bases in between. CDR1 and CDR2 from the germline V gene are KGHDR and SFDVKD. The CDR3 reads CATSDFGLGSTDTQYF. The DNA for the CDR3 is TGTGCCACCAGTGACTTTGGACTGGGTAGCACAGATACGCAGTATTTT.